The 17 T cell receptor beta chains below all came from one sample that was sequenced in a study of T cell responses to AZD1222 COVID-19 vaccine. Data came from immunoSEQ multiplex PCR; TCRdb stores just in-frame clones and leaves some out. The sample includes around 180,000 clones, 80% to 90% of them seen just once. Specimen: peripheral blood, collected on day 0 of MenACWY control vaccination. The source of these receptors is an adult in good health.

The gene calls are TRBV28 and TRBJ2-3, with a tentative D call TRBD1 (6 bases). Germline lookup yields CDR1 MDHEN and CDR2 SYDVKM. V was shortened by 6 bases and J by 4 bases, with 11 bases between the two germline ends. This CDR3 has 13 residues. CDR3: CASRTGTADTQYF. DNA of the CDR3: TGTGCCAGCAGAACAGGGACCGCAGATACGCAGTATTTT.

This clone was recorded a few times. One end of the junction does not line up with germline, which may come from a read error. The chain recombines TRBV3-1 (or the pseudogene TRBV3-2) with TRBJ2-7; 8 bases align to TRBD2. The CDR3 runs 16 residues. Germline V lookup: CDR1 LGHDT, CDR2 YNNKEL (reference sequence). The CDR3 loop is CASSSAGGLFSHEQYF. The CDR3 bases are TGTGCCAGCAGCTCCGCGGGAGGCCTATTCTCCCACGAGCAGTACTTC.

This chain links TRBV28 with TRBJ2-1; 10 bases match TRBD2. The junction had 4 bases not matched to a gene; V was cut back by 5 bases and J by 0 bases. The germline CDR1 and CDR2 sequences are MDHEN and SYDVKM. The CDR3 totals 16 residues. The CDR3 DNA reads TGTGCCAGCAGTCATAGCGGGAGGAGCTCCTACAATGAGCAGTTCTTC. It is translated as CASSHSGRSSYNEQFF.

With regard to this clone: Other DNA sequences of this sample code for an identical CDR3. The chain uses TRBV28 and TRBJ1-2; the match to TRBD1 covers 8 bases. The CDR3 has 14 residues. J was trimmed by 2 bases and V by 6 bases; bases with no gene match: 5. Germline CDR1 and CDR2: MDHEN and SYDVKM. CDR3 DNA: TGTGCCAGCAGACCAGGGGGCGCCAACTATGGCTACACCTTC. It specifies CASRPGGANYGYTF.

As DNA, the CDR3 is TGTGCCAGCAGCAAAGGACCAGGGGGGAATCAGCCCCAGCATTTT. This translates into CASSKGPGGNQPQHF. The rearrangement links TRBV7-6 to TRBJ1-5; 7 nucleotides line up with TRBD1. V lost 5 bases, J lost 4 bases, and 8 bases stayed unmatched. Germline values: CDR1 SGHVS, CDR2 FNYEAQ. The CDR3 is 15 amino acids. Drawing the rest from reference TRBV7-6 and TRBJ1-5, the complete variable domain is GAGVSQSPRYKVTKRGQDVALRCDPISGHVSLYWYRQALGQGPEFLTYFNYEAQQDKSGLPNDRFSAERPEGSISTLTIQRTEQRDSAMYRCASSKGPGGNQPQHFGDGTRLSIL.

The J gene is TRBJ2-2, the V gene TRBV30, with 10 bases identical to TRBD2. The CDR3 has 15 amino acids. V lost 5 bases and J lost 7; bases outside the gene matches: 10. CDR1 is GTSNPN and CDR2 is SVGIG in the germline V gene (reference sequence). The DNA of the CDR3 is TGTGCCTGGTTCCCAGCGGGAGGGCCTGTCGGGGAGCTGTTTTTT. Its translation: CAWFPAGGPVGELFF.

J is TRBJ1-1 and V is TRBV6-1; no clear D. The germline V gene encodes CDR1 MNHNS and CDR2 SASEGT. The CDR3 length is 13 residues. V lost 2 bases and J lost 8, with 12 bases in between. Written as DNA, the CDR3 is TGTGCCAGCAGTGAACAGGCCCGAGGGGAAGCTTTCTTT. Protein sequence: CASSEQARGEAFF.

The chain carries TRBV5-8 and TRBJ1-1; 7 bases are shared with TRBD1. Trimming took 4 bases from V and 6 from J; bases not matched to a gene: 3. This CDR3 region has 12 residues. Germline values: CDR1 SGHTS, CDR2 YDEGEE. CDR3 in amino acids: CASSTTGAEAFF. CDR3 DNA: TGTGCCAGCAGCACCACAGGGGCTGAAGCTTTCTTT.

The V gene is TRBV7-3, the J gene TRBJ2-1; possible D gene TRBD2, 5 bases. The V and J ends lost 5 bases and 1 base respectively, with 12 bases between them. Germline V lookup: CDR1 SGHTA, CDR2 FQGTGA. This CDR3 region has 15 residues. CDR3 amino acids: CASSELVVSYNEQFF. In DNA, the CDR3 is TGTGCCAGCAGCGAACTAGTAGTATCCTACAATGAGCAGTTCTTC.

V gene TRBV11-2 combines with J gene TRBJ2-7, with TRBD1 matching over 10 bases. V shed 1 base and J 3 bases; nucleotides not matched to a gene: 6. The CDR3 spans 16 residues. The germline V gene has CDR1 SGHAT and CDR2 FQNNGV. The CDR3 sequence is CASSLGWDRGIYEQYF. The DNA of the CDR3 is TGTGCCAGCAGCTTAGGGTGGGACAGGGGAATCTACGAGCAGTACTTC.

This clone was detected a few times. The chain combines TRBV5-4 with TRBJ1-3; D may be TRBD1 (5 bases). This CDR3 is 16 amino acids long. Trimming shortened V by 4 bases and J by 4 bases, and 18 bases separated the two germline ends. The germline CDR1 and CDR2 sequences are SGHNT and YYREEE (reference sequence). The CDR3 nucleotides are TGTGCCAGCAGCCCCCGGGGGGGGATTGCGGGAAACACCATATATTTT. It specifies CASSPRGGIAGNTIYF.

The chain joins TRBV25-1 to TRBJ2-3, with D perhaps matching TRBD1 or TRBD2 (5 bases each). V shed 4 bases and J shed 1 base, with 15 bases lying between them. This CDR3 comprises 16 residues. Germline lookup yields CDR1 MGHDK and CDR2 SYGVNS. CDR3 in DNA: TGTGCCAGCAGTGCGACCGGGAAGGGGCGCACAGATACGCAGTATTTT. It translates to CASSATGKGRTDTQYF.

This clone appeared a few times. The V call is TRBV5-6, the J call TRBJ1-5; D call uncertain. V was cut by 4 bases and J by 7 bases, with 9 bases left in between. Germline CDR1 is SGHDT and CDR2 is YYEEEE. The CDR3 is made up of 12 amino acids. CDR3 amino acids: CASSPGSQPQHF. The CDR3 DNA is TGTGCCAGCAGCCCCGGGTCGCAGCCCCAGCATTTT.

Concerning this clone: Other DNA sequences from this sample encode an identical CDR3 as well. The rearrangement joins TRBV29-1 to TRBJ1-4; a weak D match, TRBD1 (6 bases). Trimming shortened V by 4 bases and J by 2 bases, and 8 bases separated the two germline ends. The length of the CDR3 is 13 residues. Germline loops: CDR1 SQVTM, CDR2 ANQGSEA. This CDR3 is CSVGGATNEKLFF. The CDR3 DNA sequence: TGCAGCGTTGGGGGGGCGACTAATGAAAAACTGTTTTTT.

A remark on this clone: The identical CDR3 is also encoded by other nucleotide sequences in the sample. V is TRBV9 and J is TRBJ2-5; TRBD2 matches at 10 bases. Germline V gene lookup returns CDR1 SGDLS and CDR2 YYNGEE. The V segment lost 0 bases and the J segment 5 bases; nucleotides outside the gene matches: 4. This CDR3 region has 15 residues. CDR3 amino acids: CASSVVAGGRETQYF. For the CDR3, the DNA is TGTGCCAGCAGCGTAGTAGCGGGGGGAAGGGAGACCCAGTACTTC.

In its sample, this clone was seen once. This chain joins TRBV21-1 and TRBJ2-1; the D segment call TRBD1 is taken from the table without a DNA check. TRBV21-1 is a known pseudogene. The CDR3 consists of 16 residues. As DNA, the CDR3 is TGTGCCAGCAGCAAAGCCGGGGACAGGGGTGGCAATGAGCAGTTCTTC. Translated, it gives CASSKAGDRGGNEQFF.

The rearrangement joins TRBV30 to TRBJ1-1; no reliable D call. The germline gives CDR1 GTSNPN, CDR2 SVGIG (reference sequence). The CDR3 is made up of 14 amino acids. The V end lost 0 bases, the J end lost 3 bases, and 11 bases lay between the germline ends. The CDR3, as DNA: TGTGCCTGGAGTGTACTGGTATCTCACACTGAAGCTTTCTTT. Translated: CAWSVLVSHTEAFF.